The clone carrying this T cell receptor beta chain appeared a few times. Its antigen remains unknown. One entry per CDR3 protein results from TCRdb running MiXCR on the 5' RACE reads. Here the sample spans 470,000 or so distinct CDR3 sequences, roughly 20% being singletons. This entry belongs to a study of T-cell memory formation after mild COVID-19. The study, taken as a whole, reports: Contracting clones from day 15 to 85 showed balanced CD4/CD8; later expanders favored CD4+. CD4+ contracting clones were mainly CM and EM; CD8+ ones, EMRA.

The CDR3 runs to 14 residues. V was cut by 4 bases and J by 6 bases, with 14 bases left in between. Germline values: CDR1 PRHDT, CDR2 FYEKMQ (reference sequence). Material for sequencing was PBMCs or a T cell subset sorted from them (not recorded which). The sequence was collected from an adult woman who had mild COVID-19 (a few samples of this study predate the infection). Cell type and time point are not known. The chain recombines TRBV13 with TRBJ2-3; D gene ambiguous. CDR3 amino acids: CASSSRTNADTQYF. In DNA form, the CDR3 reads TGTGCCAGCAGCTCCCGGACCAACGCGGATACGCAGTATTTT.